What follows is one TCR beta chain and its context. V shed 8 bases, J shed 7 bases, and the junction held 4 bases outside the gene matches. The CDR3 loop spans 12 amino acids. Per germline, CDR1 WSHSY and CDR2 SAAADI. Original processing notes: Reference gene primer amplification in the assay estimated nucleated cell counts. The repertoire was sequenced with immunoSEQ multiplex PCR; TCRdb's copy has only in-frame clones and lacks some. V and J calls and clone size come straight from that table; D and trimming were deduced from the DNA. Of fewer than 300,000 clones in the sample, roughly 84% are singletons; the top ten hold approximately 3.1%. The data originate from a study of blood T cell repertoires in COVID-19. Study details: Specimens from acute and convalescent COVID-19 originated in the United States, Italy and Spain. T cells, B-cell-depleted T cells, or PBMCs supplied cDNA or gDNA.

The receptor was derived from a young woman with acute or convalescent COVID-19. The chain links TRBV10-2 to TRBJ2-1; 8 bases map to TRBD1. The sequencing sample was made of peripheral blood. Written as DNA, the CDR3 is TGCGCCAGCCAGGACAGGGTGAATGAGCAGTTCTTC. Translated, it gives CASQDRVNEQFF.